This T cell receptor beta chain was captured by sequencing in a study of cytomegalovirus exposure and HLA in healthy donors. Findings of the study overall: Cytomegalovirus-associated status was assigned to 164 TCR beta chains. It emerged from a later analysis that several of the most significant clusters appeared to be linked to common viral pathogens.

Turning to this clone: Its target is unknown.

Germline V gene sequence: CDR1 LNHNV, CDR2 YYDKDF (reference sequence). J lost 6 bases, V lost 6 bases, and 9 bases had no gene match. This CDR3 region has 14 residues. Primers included in the PCR were 60 Vbeta and 13 Jbeta primers. How the authors handled the data: In a later analysis, of tens of millions of unique beta chains, some 10 million appeared in at least two donors. The repertoire was sequenced with immunoSEQ multiplex PCR; TCRdb's copy has only in-frame clones and lacks some. V and J calls and clone size come straight from that table; D and trimming were deduced from the DNA. The sample lists approximately 150,000 clones, roughly 78% occurring once.

This chain uses TRBV15 with TRBJ2-7, with TRBD2 matching 9 bases. Sequencing was done on a sample of PBMCs. The clonotype originates from a woman between 50 and 59 years old in good health and CMV-seropositive. The CDR3 DNA reads as TGTGCCACCAGAGGACTAGCGAATCGGGGCGAGCAGTACTTC. Protein sequence: CATRGLANRGEQYF.